This TCR beta chain was identified during a study of T cell repertoires in cytomegalovirus infection. About the study: Public signatures in TCR beta pointed to CMV infection and matching HLA type.

Study findings and constraints: Identification of carriers of CMV plus the relevant HLA was performed using cumulative public TCR beta family frequency. The ex vivo response was dominated by HLA-C-restricted CMV-specific TCR beta clonotypes.

TCRdb independently ran MiXCR on the reads; one entry per CDR3 protein. The top ten hold over 10% of the sample, which has 650,000 to 900,000 distinct CDR3 sequences, around a third seen once. Regarding this clonotype: The antigen is not known.

Germline V CDR1 and CDR2: LNHDA, SQIVND (reference sequence). V gave up 3 bases and J gave up 3 bases; unmatched junction bases: 6. The CDR3 spans 16 residues. V is TRBV19 and J is TRBJ2-4; 9 bases line up with TRBD2. The sample consisted of cultured CD8+ T cells from PBMCs, taken from culture after CMV antigen stimulation. The receptor comes from a human donor in good health (CMV status not recorded). Some clones in this sample may be carry-over from other donors' samples. DNA of the CDR3: TGTGCCAGTAGTATGGCTAGCGGGGTTGACAAAAACATTCAGTACTTC. Amino acid sequence: CASSMASGVDKNIQYF.